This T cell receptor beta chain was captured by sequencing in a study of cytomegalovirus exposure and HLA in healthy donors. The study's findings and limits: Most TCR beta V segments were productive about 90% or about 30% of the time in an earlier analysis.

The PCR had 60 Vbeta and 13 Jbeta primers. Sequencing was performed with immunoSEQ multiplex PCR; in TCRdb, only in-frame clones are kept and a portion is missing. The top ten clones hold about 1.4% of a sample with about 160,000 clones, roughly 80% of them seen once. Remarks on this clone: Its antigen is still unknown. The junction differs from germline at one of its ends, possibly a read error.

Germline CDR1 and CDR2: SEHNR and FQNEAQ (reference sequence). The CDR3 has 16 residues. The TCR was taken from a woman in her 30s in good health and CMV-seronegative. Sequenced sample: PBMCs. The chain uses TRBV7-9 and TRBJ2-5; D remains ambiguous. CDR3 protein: CSSSLSSVFAQETQYF. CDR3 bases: TGTTCCAGCAGCTTATCTTCGGTCTTCGCCCAAGAGACCCAGTACTTC.